These 6 T cell receptor beta chains came from one sample sequenced in a study of blood T cell repertoires in COVID-19. Profiled with immunoSEQ multiplex PCR; TCRdb holds only in-frame clones, not every one. The data show about 480,000 clones, approximately 92% seen once. The source material was peripheral blood. The receptor set was obtained from a man between 18 and 29 years old with COVID-19, enrolled during active disease.

DNA for the CDR3: TGCGCCAGCAGCCAAATCCTAAGACAGCCGAACACTGAAGCTTTCTTT. Protein sequence: CASSQILRQPNTEAFF. This sequence joins TRBV4-1 and TRBJ1-1, with D maybe TRBD1 (5 bases). The germline V and J ends were trimmed by 2 bases and 1 base, with 14 bases remaining between them. This CDR3 is built from 16 residues. Germline loops: CDR1 MGHRA, CDR2 YSYEKL.

The rearrangement uses TRBV12-3 or TRBV12-4 and TRBJ2-3; perhaps TRBD2 as D (6 bases). The CDR3 loop spans 13 amino acids. V shed 1 base and J shed 6 bases, with 8 bases lying between them. The CDR3 here is CASSLGEADTQYF. In DNA, the CDR3 is TGTGCCAGCAGTTTAGGGGAGGCGGATACGCAGTATTTT.

The rearrangement links TRBV18 to TRBJ1-3; D possibly corresponds to TRBD1 (6 bases). The CDR3 totals 16 residues. Germline values: CDR1 KGHSH, CDR2 LQKENI. V dropped 4 bases and J dropped 0 bases, with 13 bases sitting between them. CDR3 sequence: CASSHGQSNSGNTIYF. As DNA, the CDR3 is TGTGCCAGCTCACACGGACAGAGCAACTCTGGAAACACCATATATTTT.

Comment on this clone: The same CDR3 arises from other DNA sequences in this sample as well. The chain carries TRBV6-5 and TRBJ1-1, with 7 nucleotides matching TRBD1. CDR1 and CDR2 (germline): MNHEY, SVGAGI. V lost 0 bases to trimming and J lost 5 bases; unmatched junction nucleotides: 6. This CDR3 is built from 15 residues. DNA for the CDR3: TGTGCCAGCAGTTACTCGTCGAGGGGGCGAACTGAAGCTTTCTTT. Its protein product is CASSYSSRGRTEAFF.

This clone appeared a few times. This chain links TRBV9 with TRBJ1-3; D ambiguous. Germline CDR1 SGDLS, CDR2 YYNGEE. The CDR3 consists of 13 residues. The V gene lost 4 bases and the J gene lost 0 bases, with 5 bases spanning the gap. The CDR3 region is CASSTSSGNTIYF. CDR3 DNA sequence: TGTGCCAGCAGCACAAGCTCTGGAAACACCATATATTTT.

CDR3 protein: CASSYSRQGGSYEQYF. CDR3 DNA: TGTGCCAGCAGTTACTCCCGGCAGGGCGGTTCCTACGAGCAGTACTTC. This chain connects TRBV6-6 to TRBJ2-7; TRBD1 might be the D (5 bases). Germline assignment: CDR1 MNHNY and CDR2 SVGAGI (reference sequence). Trimming took off 0 bases at V and 1 base at J, with 13 bases between the two ends. There are 16 residues in the CDR3.